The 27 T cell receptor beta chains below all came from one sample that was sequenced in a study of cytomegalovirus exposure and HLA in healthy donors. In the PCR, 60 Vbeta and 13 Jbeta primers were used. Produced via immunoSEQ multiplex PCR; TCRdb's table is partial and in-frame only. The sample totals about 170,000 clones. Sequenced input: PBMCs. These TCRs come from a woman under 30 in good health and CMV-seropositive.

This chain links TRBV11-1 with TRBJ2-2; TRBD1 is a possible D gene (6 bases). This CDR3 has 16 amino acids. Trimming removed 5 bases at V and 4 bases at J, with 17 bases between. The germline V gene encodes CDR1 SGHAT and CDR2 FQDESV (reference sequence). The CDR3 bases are TGTGCCAGCAGCCCAGGGGTGGGGGATGGCACCGGGGAGCTGTTTTTT. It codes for CASSPGVGDGTGELFF. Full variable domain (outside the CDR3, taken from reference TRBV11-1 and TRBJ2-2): EAEVAQSPRYKITEKSQAVAFWCDPISGHATLYWYRQILGQGPELLVQFQDESVVDDSQLPKDRFSAERLKGVDSTLKIQPAELGDSAMYLCASSPGVGDGTGELFFGEGSRLTVL.

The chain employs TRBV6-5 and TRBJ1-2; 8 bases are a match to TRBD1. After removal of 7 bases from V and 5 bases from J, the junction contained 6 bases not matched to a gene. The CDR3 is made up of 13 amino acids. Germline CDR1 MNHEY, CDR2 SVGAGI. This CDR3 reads CASTGRQGYGYTF. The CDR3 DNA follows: TGTGCCAGCACAGGACGACAGGGGTATGGCTACACCTTC.

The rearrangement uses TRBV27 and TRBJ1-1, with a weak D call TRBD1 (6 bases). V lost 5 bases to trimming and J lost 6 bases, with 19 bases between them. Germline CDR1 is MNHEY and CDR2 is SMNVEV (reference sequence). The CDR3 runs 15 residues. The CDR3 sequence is CASSAIQGLGSEAFF. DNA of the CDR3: TGTGCCAGCAGTGCCATACAGGGTTTAGGTTCTGAAGCTTTCTTT.

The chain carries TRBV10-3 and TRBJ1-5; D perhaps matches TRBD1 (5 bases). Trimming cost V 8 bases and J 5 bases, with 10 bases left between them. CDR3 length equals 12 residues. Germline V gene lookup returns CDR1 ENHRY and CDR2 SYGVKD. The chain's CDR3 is CAIGGNDQPQHF. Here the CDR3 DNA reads TGTGCCATCGGGGGGAACGATCAGCCCCAGCATTTT.

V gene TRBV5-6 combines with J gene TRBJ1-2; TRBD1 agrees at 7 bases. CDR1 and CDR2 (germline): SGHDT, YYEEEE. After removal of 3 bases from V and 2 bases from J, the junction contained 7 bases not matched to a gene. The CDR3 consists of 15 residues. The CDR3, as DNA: TGTGCCAGCAGCTCCAGACAGGGTGCAAACTATGGCTACACCTTC. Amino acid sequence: CASSSRQGANYGYTF.

This chain's CDR3 is CASTPRGVSQETQYF. The CDR3, as DNA: TGTGCCAGTACCCCACGGGGGGTTTCCCAAGAGACCCAGTACTTC. The chain uses TRBV19 and TRBJ2-5; 7 nucleotides line up with TRBD2. Germline CDR1 LNHDA, CDR2 SQIVND (reference sequence). V shed 7 bases, J shed 1 base, and the junction held 9 bases outside the gene matches. There are 15 residues in the CDR3.

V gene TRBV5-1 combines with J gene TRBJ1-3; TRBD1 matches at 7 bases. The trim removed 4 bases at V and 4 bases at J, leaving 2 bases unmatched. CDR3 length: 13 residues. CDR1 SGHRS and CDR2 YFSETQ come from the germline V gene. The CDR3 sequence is CASSQGQGNTIYF. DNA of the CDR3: TGCGCCAGCAGCCAGGGACAGGGAAACACCATATATTTT. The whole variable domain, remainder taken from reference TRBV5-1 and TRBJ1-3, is KAGVTQTPRYLIKTRGQQVTLSCSPISGHRSVSWYQQTPGQGLQFLFEYFSETQRNKGNFPGRFSGRQFSNSRSEMNVSTLELGDSALYLCASSQGQGNTIYFGEGSWLTVV.

The CDR3 DNA sequence: TGCGCCAGCTCAGGGTCGGGGGGAACGAACACCGGGGAGCTGTTTTTT. It encodes CASSGSGGTNTGELFF. This sequence joins TRBV5-1 and TRBJ2-2, with 7 bases identical to TRBD2. Per the germline V gene, CDR1 is SGHRS and CDR2 is YFSETQ. V shed 7 bases, J shed 0 bases, and the junction held 9 bases outside the gene matches. This CDR3 contains 16 residues.

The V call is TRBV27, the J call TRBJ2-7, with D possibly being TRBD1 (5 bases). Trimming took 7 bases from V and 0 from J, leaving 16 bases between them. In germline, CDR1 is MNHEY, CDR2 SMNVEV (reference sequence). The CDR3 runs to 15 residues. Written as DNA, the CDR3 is TGTGCCAGCACTCAGGGTCCCAACCTCTCCTACGAGCAGTACTTC. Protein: CASTQGPNLSYEQYF.

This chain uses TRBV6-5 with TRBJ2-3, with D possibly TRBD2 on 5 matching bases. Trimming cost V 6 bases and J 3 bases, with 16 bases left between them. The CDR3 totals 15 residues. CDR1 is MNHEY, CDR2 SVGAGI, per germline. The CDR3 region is CASSPGVSITDTQYF. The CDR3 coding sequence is TGTGCCAGCAGCCCCGGGGTCAGTATTACAGATACGCAGTATTTT.

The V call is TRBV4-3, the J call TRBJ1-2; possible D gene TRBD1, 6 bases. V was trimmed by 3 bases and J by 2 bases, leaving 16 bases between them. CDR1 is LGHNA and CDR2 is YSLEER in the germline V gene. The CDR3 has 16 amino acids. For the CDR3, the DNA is TGCGCCAGCAGCCAGGTGGCAACTGGACAGAACTATGGCTACACCTTC. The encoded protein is CASSQVATGQNYGYTF.

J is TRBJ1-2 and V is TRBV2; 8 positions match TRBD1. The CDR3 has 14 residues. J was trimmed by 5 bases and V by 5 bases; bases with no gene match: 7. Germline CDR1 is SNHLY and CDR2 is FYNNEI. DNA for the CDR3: TGTGCCAGCAGTCCGGGACAGGCTTGGTATGGCTACACCTTC. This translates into CASSPGQAWYGYTF.

The chain's CDR3 is CASSTRGRAGELFF. CDR3 nucleotides: TGTGCCAGCAGCACGCGGGGTCGGGCCGGGGAGCTGTTTTTT. The rearrangement links TRBV11-2 to TRBJ2-2; D is possibly TRBD2 (6 bases). The germline V gene has CDR1 SGHAT and CDR2 FQNNGV. The V gene lost 5 bases and the J gene lost 6 bases, with 13 bases spanning the gap. There are 14 residues in the CDR3.

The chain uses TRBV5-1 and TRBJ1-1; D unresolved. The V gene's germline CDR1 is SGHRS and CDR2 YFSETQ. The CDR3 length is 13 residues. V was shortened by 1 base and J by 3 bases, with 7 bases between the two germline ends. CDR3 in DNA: TGCGCCAGCAGCTTGACGGGATACACTGAAGCTTTCTTT. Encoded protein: CASSLTGYTEAFF.

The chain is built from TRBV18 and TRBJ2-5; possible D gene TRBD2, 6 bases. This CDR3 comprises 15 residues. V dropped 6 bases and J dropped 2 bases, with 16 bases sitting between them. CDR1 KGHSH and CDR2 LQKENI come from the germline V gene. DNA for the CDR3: TGTGCCAGCTCGGCCGACGGTGGGAGGCAAGAGACCCAGTACTTC. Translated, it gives CASSADGGRQETQYF.

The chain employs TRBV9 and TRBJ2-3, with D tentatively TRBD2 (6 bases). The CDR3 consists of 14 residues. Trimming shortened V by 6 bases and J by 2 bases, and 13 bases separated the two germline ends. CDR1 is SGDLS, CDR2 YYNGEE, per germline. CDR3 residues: CASTGGANTDTQYF. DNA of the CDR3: TGTGCCAGCACGGGCGGGGCAAACACAGATACGCAGTATTTT.

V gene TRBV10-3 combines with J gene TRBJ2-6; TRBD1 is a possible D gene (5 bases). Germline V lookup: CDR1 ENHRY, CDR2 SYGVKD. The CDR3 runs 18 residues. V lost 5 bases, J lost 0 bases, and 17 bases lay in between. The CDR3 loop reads CAISYDSPLVSGANVLTF. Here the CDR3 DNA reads TGTGCCATCAGTTATGACAGCCCCCTTGTCTCTGGGGCCAACGTCCTGACTTTC.

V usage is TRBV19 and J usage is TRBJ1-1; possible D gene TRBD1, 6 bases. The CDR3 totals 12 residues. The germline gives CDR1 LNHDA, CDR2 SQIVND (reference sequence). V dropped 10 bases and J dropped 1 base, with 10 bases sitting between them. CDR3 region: CATIQGNTEAFF. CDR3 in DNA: TGTGCCACAATACAGGGGAACACTGAAGCTTTCTTT.

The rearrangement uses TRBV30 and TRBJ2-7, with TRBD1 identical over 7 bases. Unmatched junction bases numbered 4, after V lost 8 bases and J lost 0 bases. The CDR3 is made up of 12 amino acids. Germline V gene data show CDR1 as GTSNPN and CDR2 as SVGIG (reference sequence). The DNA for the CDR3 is TGTGCCGGGGACAGATCCTCCTACGAGCAGTACTTC. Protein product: CAGDRSSYEQYF.

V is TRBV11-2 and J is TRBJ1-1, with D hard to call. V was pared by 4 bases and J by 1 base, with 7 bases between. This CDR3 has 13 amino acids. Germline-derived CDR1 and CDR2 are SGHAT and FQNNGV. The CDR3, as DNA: TGTGCCAGCAGCTCAACAGAGAACACTGAAGCTTTCTTT. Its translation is CASSSTENTEAFF.

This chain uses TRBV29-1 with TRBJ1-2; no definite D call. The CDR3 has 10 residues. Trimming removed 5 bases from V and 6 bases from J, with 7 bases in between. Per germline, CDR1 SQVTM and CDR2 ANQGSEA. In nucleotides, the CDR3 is TGCAGCGTTATGGAGGATGGCTACACCTTC. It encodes CSVMEDGYTF.

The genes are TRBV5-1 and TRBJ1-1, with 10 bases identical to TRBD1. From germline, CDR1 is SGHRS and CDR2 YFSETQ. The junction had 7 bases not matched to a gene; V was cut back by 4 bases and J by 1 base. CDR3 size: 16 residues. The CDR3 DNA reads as TGCGCCAGCAGCAATCGACAGGGGGCGGGGAACACTGAAGCTTTCTTT. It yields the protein CASSNRQGAGNTEAFF. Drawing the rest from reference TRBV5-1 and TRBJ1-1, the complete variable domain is KAGVTQTPRYLIKTRGQQVTLSCSPISGHRSVSWYQQTPGQGLQFLFEYFSETQRNKGNFPGRFSGRQFSNSRSEMNVSTLELGDSALYLCASSNRQGAGNTEAFFGQGTRLTVV.

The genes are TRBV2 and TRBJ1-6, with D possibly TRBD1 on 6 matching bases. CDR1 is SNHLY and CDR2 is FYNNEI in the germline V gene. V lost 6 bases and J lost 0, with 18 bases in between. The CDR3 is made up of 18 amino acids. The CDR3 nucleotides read TGTGCCAGCAGCCTACAGGGCGCCCCGAGCTCCTATAATTCACCCCTCCACTTT. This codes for CASSLQGAPSSYNSPLHF.

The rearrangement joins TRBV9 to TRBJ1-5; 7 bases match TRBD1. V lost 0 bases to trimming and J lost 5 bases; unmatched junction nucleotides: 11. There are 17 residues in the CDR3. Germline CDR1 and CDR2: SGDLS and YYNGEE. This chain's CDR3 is CASSVVEWTGGYQPQHF. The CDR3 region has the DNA TGTGCCAGCAGCGTAGTTGAATGGACAGGAGGTTATCAGCCCCAGCATTTT.

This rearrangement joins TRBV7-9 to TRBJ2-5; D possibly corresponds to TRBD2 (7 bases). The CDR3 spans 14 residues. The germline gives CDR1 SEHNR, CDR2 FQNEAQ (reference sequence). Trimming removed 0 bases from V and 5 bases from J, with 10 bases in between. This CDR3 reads CASSLAGGGETQYF. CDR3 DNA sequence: TGTGCCAGCAGCTTAGCGGGAGGGGGTGAGACCCAGTACTTC.

CDR3 nucleotide sequence: TGCGCCAGCAGCTTGGCCAACATAGGGGGAAATACGCAGTATTTT. Its translation: CASSLANIGGNTQYF. The chain employs TRBV5-1 and TRBJ2-3; D might be TRBD1 (6 bases). CDR1 and CDR2 from the germline V gene are SGHRS and YFSETQ. V was clipped by 0 bases and J by 7 bases, with 15 bases between them. This CDR3 has 15 amino acids. Filled out from reference TRBV5-1 and TRBJ2-3, the complete variable domain reads KAGVTQTPRYLIKTRGQQVTLSCSPISGHRSVSWYQQTPGQGLQFLFEYFSETQRNKGNFPGRFSGRQFSNSRSEMNVSTLELGDSALYLCASSLANIGGNTQYFGPGTRLTVL.

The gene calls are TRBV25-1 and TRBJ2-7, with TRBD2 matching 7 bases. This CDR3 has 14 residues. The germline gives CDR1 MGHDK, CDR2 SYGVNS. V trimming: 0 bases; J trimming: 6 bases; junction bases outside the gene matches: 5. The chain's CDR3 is CASSEYMTGGEQYF. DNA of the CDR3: TGTGCCAGCAGTGAATATATGACGGGGGGCGAGCAGTACTTC.